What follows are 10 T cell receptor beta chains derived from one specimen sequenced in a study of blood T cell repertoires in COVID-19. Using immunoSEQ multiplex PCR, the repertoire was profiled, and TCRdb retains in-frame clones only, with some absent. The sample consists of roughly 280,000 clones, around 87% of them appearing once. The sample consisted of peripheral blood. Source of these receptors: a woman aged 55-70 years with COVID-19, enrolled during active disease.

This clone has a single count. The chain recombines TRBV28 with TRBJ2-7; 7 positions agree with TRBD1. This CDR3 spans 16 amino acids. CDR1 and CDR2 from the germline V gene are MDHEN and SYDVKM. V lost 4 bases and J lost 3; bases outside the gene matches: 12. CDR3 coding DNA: TGTGCCAGCAGTTCAATTGGACAGGCGAGGGACTACGAGCAGTACTTC. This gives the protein CASSSIGQARDYEQYF.

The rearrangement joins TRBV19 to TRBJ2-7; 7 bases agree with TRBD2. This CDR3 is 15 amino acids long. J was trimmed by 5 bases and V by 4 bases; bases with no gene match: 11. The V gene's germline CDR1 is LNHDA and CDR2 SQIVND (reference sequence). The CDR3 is CASSSGTTGKDEQYF. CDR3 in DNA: TGTGCCAGTAGTAGCGGGACTACGGGGAAGGACGAGCAGTACTTC.

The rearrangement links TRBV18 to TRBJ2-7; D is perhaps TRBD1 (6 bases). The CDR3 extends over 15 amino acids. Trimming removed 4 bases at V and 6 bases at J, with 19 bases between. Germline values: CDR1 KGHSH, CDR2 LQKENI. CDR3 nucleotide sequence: TGTGCCAGCTCACTATTGGGACACTCGATTGGCGAGCAGTACTTC. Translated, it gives CASSLLGHSIGEQYF.

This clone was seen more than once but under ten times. The CDR3 is CASSARTTTDTQYF. For the CDR3, the DNA is TGTGCCAGCAGCGCTCGGACTACCACAGATACGCAGTATTTT. The chain links TRBV11-3 to TRBJ2-3, with TRBD2 as a possible D gene (6 bases). V was shortened by 5 bases and J by 2 bases, with 11 bases between the two germline ends. The CDR3 length is 14 residues. Germline V gives CDR1 SGHNT, CDR2 YENEEA.

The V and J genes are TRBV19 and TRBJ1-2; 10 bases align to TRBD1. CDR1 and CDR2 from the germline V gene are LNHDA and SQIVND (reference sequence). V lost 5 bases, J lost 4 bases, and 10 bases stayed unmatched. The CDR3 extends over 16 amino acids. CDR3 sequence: CASSPPGQGFPYGYTF. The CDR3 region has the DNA TGTGCCAGTAGTCCGCCGGGACAGGGGTTCCCCTATGGCTACACCTTC.

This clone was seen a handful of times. CDR3 residues: CATFNGDTYEQYF. The CDR3 DNA is TGTGCCACCTTCAACGGGGACACCTACGAGCAGTACTTC. V and J are TRBV6-5 and TRBJ2-7, with a tentative D call TRBD1 (6 bases). CDR1 is MNHEY and CDR2 is SVGAGI in the germline V gene. The CDR3 runs 13 residues. V shed 10 bases and J shed 2 bases, with 15 bases lying between them.

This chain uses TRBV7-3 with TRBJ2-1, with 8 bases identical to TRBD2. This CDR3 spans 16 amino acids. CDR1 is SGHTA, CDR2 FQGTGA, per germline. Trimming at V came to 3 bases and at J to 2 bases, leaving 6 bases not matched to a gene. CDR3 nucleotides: TGTGCCAGCAGCTTGACTAGCGTGAGGCCCTACAATGAGCAGTTCTTC. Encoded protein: CASSLTSVRPYNEQFF.

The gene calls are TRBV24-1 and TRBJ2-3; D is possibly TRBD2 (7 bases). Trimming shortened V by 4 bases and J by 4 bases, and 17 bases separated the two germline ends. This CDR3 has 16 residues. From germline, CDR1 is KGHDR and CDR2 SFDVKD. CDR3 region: CATSDPRGGLADTQYF. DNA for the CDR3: TGTGCCACCAGTGACCCTAGGGGGGGTCTGGCAGATACGCAGTATTTT.

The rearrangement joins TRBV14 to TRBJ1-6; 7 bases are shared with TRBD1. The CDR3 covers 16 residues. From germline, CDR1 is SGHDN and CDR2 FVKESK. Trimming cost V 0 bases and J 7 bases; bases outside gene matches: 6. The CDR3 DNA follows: TGTGCCAGCAGCCAAGACGTACAGGGGTGGAATTCACCCCTCCACTTT. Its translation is CASSQDVQGWNSPLHF.

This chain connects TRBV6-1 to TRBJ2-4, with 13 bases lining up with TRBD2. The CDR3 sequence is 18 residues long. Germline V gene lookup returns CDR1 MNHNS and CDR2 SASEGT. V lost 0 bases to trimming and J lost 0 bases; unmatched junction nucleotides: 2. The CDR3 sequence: CASSEAWTSGRAKNIQYF. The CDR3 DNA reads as TGTGCCAGCAGTGAAGCGTGGACTAGCGGGAGAGCCAAAAACATTCAGTACTTC.